This T cell receptor (beta chain) was profiled in a study of blood T cell repertoires in COVID-19. Background on the study: Some COVID-19 samples were acute and others convalescent; all came from the United States, Italy and Spain.

The CDR3 has 14 amino acids. V gave up 4 bases and J gave up 7 bases; unmatched junction bases: 7. Germline CDR1 is SGHRS and CDR2 is YFSETQ. Under the authors' procedure: It was from reference gene primer amplification that nucleated cell counts were estimated. Libraries were prepared by immunoSEQ multiplex PCR; TCRdb keeps only in-frame clonotypes and omits some of them. The D gene and trimming were derived from the DNA, and the V and J assignments and clone size from that table. The sample contains about 100,000 clones, around 81% of which appear only once. Sequencing was done on a sample of peripheral blood. This chain connects TRBV5-1 to TRBJ2-2; the match to TRBD1 covers 7 bases. The TCR comes from a man aged 45-65 years with active or convalescent COVID-19. CDR3 amino acids: CASSVTGLSGELFF. The CDR3 nucleotides read TGCGCCAGCAGCGTGACAGGGCTTAGCGGGGAGCTGTTTTTT.